This T cell receptor (beta chain) was obtained from a study of shared clonotypes between healthy human individuals. Points from the study as a whole: Represented diversity (both genetic and exposure-history) was limited by the small number of donors.

Germline assignment: CDR1 ENHRY and CDR2 SYGVKD. This CDR3 comprises 16 residues. Of note for this clone: The antigen remains unidentified.

Genomic DNA from each subset was divided evenly over several immunoSEQ plates. The method was immunoSEQ multiplex PCR; TCRdb's version includes in-frame clones alone and lacks a portion of them. This sample has fewer than 500,000 clones, with 75% to 80% found just once. Input material: PBMCs. The chain links TRBV10-3 to TRBJ2-5, with a weak D call TRBD2 (6 bases). The DNA matches TRBJ2-7 better at its end, which makes the J call doubtful. The TCR comes from a woman in her 40s in good health. Some clones in this sample may be carry-over from other donors' samples. This CDR3 is CAISDGAGGGNDEQYF. Here the CDR3 DNA reads TGTGCCATCAGTGACGGGGCTGGTGGGGGGAACGACGAGCAGTACTTC.